The next 9 T cell receptor beta chains were all read from a single sample in a study of spatial heterogeneity in lung cancer. TCRdb independently ran MiXCR on the 5' RACE reads; one entry per CDR3 protein. This table holds approximately 12,000 distinct CDR3 sequences, 14% found once. Time point described: sample taken at primary tumor resection. Whole RNA came from tumor, nontumor lung or frozen PBMC and was sequenced without being sorted. The material was PBMCs, obtained at surgery. The receptors here all came from a female donor with early-stage non-small cell lung cancer.

In this sample, this clonotype turned up many times. The rearrangement uses TRBV5-1 and TRBJ2-4, with no clear D. Trimming pared 0 bases from V and 5 bases from J, leaving 6 bases between. CDR3 size: 13 residues. The germline gives CDR1 SGHRS, CDR2 YFSETQ. The CDR3 protein is CASSLGQENIQYF. The DNA of the CDR3 is TGCGCCAGCAGCTTGGGTCAGGAAAACATTCAGTACTTC.

The genes are TRBV7-2 and TRBJ2-2; D is possibly TRBD1 (6 bases). The CDR3 has 17 amino acids. V was pared by 4 bases and J by 1 base, with 16 bases between. The germline gives CDR1 SGHTA, CDR2 FQGNSA. The CDR3 coding sequence is TGTGCCAGCAGCTCCCCCAGAGGGGGAAAGAACACCGGGGAGCTGTTTTTT. Translation: CASSSPRGGKNTGELFF.

This clonotype was found many times. The V and J genes are TRBV6-2 or TRBV6-3 and TRBJ1-2; D is uncertain. The CDR3 runs to 11 residues. V shed 4 bases and J shed 3 bases, with 3 bases lying between them. Germline V gene lookup returns CDR1 MNHEY and CDR2 SVGEGT. CDR3 DNA: TGTGCCAGCAGTTGGGACTATGGCTACACCTTC. Its protein is CASSWDYGYTF.

The chain combines TRBV15 with TRBJ1-2, with a possible D match to TRBD1 (5 bases). V was cut by 0 bases and J by 4 bases, with 18 bases left in between. The CDR3 length is 17 residues. The germline V gene has CDR1 LNHNV and CDR2 YYDKDF (reference sequence). CDR3 sequence: CATSRDRAGGISYGYTF. The CDR3 region has the DNA TGTGCCACCAGCAGAGATCGAGCGGGGGGAATTAGCTATGGCTACACCTTC.

This clonotype is classed as medium-sized. The chain has TRBV7-2 and TRBJ2-7; 12 bases agree with TRBD2. The CDR3 spans 15 residues. Germline V gene lookup returns CDR1 SGHTA and CDR2 FQGNSA. V lost 5 bases to trimming and J lost 5 bases; unmatched junction nucleotides: 7. In DNA form, the CDR3 reads TGTGCCAGCAGCCTCTCTAGCGGGAGGGTCAACGAGCAGTACTTC. Protein sequence: CASSLSSGRVNEQYF.

Within the sample, this clonotype is medium-sized (0.01 to 0.1%). This rearrangement joins TRBV3-1 to TRBJ2-1; TRBD2 is a possible D gene (5 bases). This CDR3 contains 13 residues. The germline gives CDR1 LGHDT, CDR2 YNNKEL (reference sequence). The germline V and J ends were trimmed by 4 bases and 5 bases, with 9 bases remaining between them. The CDR3 DNA follows: TGTGCCAGCAGCCCGCGGGCCCACAATGAGCAGTTCTTC. Amino acids: CASSPRAHNEQFF.

This clonotype counts as medium-sized. J is TRBJ1-2 and V is TRBV5-1; 8 positions match TRBD1. In germline, CDR1 is SGHRS, CDR2 YFSETQ. J was trimmed by 7 bases and V by 0 bases; bases with no gene match: 2. This CDR3 spans 13 amino acids. The CDR3 protein is CASSLAGGPGYTF. The CDR3 DNA reads TGCGCCAGCAGCTTGGCAGGGGGCCCTGGCTACACCTTC. Full variable domain (outside the CDR3, taken from reference TRBV5-1 and TRBJ1-2): KAGVTQTPRYLIKTRGQQVTLSCSPISGHRSVSWYQQTPGQGLQFLFEYFSETQRNKGNFPGRFSGRQFSNSRSEMNVSTLELGDSALYLCASSLAGGPGYTFGSGTRLTVV.

This clonotype was counted ten times or more. The chain combines TRBV12-3 or TRBV12-4 with TRBJ2-3; D is unresolved. Trimming shortened V by 7 bases and J by 6 bases, and 8 bases separated the two germline ends. The CDR3 is 11 amino acids. In DNA, the CDR3 is TGTGCCAGCAACGCAAGGGATACGCAGTATTTT. Translating it yields CASNARDTQYF.

This clonotype was seen ten or more times. The V gene is TRBV7-8, the J gene TRBJ2-7; D is ambiguous. V gave up 1 base and J gave up 6 bases, with 7 bases separating them. Per germline, CDR1 SGHVS and CDR2 FQNEAQ. This CDR3 spans 12 amino acids. CDR3 loop: CASSLVAGEQYF. CDR3 coding DNA: TGTGCCAGCAGCTTAGTGGCCGGCGAGCAGTACTTC.